The source of this T cell receptor (beta chain) is a study of cytomegalovirus exposure and HLA in healthy donors. Study-wide background: Counted in an early data release were approximately 85 million unique TCRs from HLA-typed donors. Study-level findings and limits: In a later analysis, TCR beta V- and J-gene trimming showed a link to a missense DCLRE1C variant.

V dropped 5 bases and J dropped 7; count of bases not matched to a gene: 7. The germline CDR1 and CDR2 sequences are MDHEN and SYDVKM. The CDR3 is made up of 13 amino acids. The PCR was carried out with 60 Vbeta primers and 13 Jbeta primers. Libraries were prepared by immunoSEQ multiplex PCR; TCRdb keeps only in-frame clonotypes and omits some of them. The sample yields 150,000 to 200,000 clones, 60% to 80% seen once. About this clone: Its specificity is unknown.

Specimen: PBMCs. The sequence was obtained from a woman aged 40 to 55 in good health and CMV-seropositive. This chain connects TRBV28 to TRBJ1-1, with 7 nucleotides matching TRBD1. CDR3 nucleotides: TGTGCCAGCAGTCCACATCGGACAGGTGAAGCTTTCTTT. Translation: CASSPHRTGEAFF. The variable domain in full, completed from reference TRBV28 and TRBJ1-1, reads DVKVTQSSRYLVKRTGEKVFLECVQDMDHENMFWYRQDPGLGLRLIYFSYDVKMKEKGDIPEGYSVSREKKERFSLILESASTNQTSMYLCASSPHRTGEAFFGQGTRLTVV.